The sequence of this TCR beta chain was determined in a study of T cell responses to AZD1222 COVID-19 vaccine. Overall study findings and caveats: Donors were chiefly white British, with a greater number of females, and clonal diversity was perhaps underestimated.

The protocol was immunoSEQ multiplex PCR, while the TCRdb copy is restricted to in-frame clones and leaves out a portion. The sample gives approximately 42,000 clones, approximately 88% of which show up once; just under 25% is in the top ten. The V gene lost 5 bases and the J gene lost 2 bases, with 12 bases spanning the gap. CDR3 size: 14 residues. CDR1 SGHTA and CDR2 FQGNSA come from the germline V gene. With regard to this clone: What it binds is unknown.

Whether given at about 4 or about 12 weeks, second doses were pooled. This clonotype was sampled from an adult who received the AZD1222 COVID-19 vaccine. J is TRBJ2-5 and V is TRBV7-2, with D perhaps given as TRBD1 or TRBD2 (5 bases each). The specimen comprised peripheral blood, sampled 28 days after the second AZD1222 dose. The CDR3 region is CASSPGRIQETQYF. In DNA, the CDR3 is TGTGCCAGCAGCCCGGGACGGATACAAGAGACCCAGTACTTC.